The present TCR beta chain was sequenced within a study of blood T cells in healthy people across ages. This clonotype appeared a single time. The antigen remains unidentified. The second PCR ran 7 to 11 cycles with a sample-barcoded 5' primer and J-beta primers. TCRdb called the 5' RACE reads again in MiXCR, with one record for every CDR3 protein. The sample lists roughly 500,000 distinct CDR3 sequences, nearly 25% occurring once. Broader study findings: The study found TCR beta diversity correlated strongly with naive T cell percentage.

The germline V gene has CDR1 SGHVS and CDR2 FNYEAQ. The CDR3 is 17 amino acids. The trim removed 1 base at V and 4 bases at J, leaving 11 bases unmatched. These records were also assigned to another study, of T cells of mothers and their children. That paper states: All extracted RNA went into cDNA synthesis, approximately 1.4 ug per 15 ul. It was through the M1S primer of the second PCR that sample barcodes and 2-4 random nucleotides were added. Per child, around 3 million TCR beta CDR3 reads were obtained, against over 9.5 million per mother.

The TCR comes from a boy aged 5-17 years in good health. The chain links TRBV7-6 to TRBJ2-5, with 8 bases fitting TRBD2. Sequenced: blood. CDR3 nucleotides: TGTGCCAGCAGCTTAGGAACTGGGGGGACTAGTGGAGAGACCCAGTACTTC. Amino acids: CASSLGTGGTSGETQYF. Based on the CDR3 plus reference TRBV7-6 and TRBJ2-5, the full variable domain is GAGVSQSPRYKVTKRGQDVALRCDPISGHVSLYWYRQALGQGPEFLTYFNYEAQQDKSGLPNDRFSAERPEGSISTLTIQRTEQRDSAMYRCASSLGTGGTSGETQYFGPGTRLLVL.